This T cell receptor (beta chain) was captured by sequencing in a study of shared T cell receptors in the human thymus. The CDR3 spans 15 residues. The V gene's germline CDR1 is SGHAT and CDR2 FQNNGV. Trimming removed 5 bases at V and 1 base at J, with 14 bases between. Data came from immunoSEQ multiplex PCR; TCRdb stores just in-frame clones and leaves some out. The sample holds 700,000 or so clones, approximately 85% seen once. These data are also associated with another study on human thymus T cells. That source adds: Immunologically healthy infants in Finland undergoing congenital heart defect surgery were the donors. It was from resections taken during corrective heart surgery that the thymus tissue came. Blood and thymic repertoires both appeared biased in V and J gene usage.

The receptor was isolated from a girl less than two years old with a congenital heart defect. Sequences were obtained from thymocytes. V gene TRBV11-2 combines with J gene TRBJ1-1; a weak D match, TRBD1 (5 bases). The CDR3 nucleotides read TGTGCCAGCAGCGCACCCCAGGGAAAGAACACTGAAGCTTTCTTT. It yields the protein CASSAPQGKNTEAFF.